Only a few counts were recorded for the clone carrying this TCR beta chain. The antigen is unknown. The CDR3 totals 16 residues. CDR1 and CDR2 from the germline V gene are SQVTM and ANQGSEA. This sample is drawn from a study of post-analysis software for immune sequencing data. Study-level results: About 5 TRBV segments, including TRBV5-6, TRBV5-1 and TRBV20-1, were more frequent in patients than controls.

Unique-molecular-identifier-tagged TCR beta cDNA libraries were used. Each CDR3 protein is one row after TCRdb ran MiXCR on the PCR reads. The table has around 250,000 distinct CDR3 sequences, 35% to 40% seen once. The J gene is TRBJ2-2, the V gene TRBV29-1; D gene unclear. The receptor's source is a girl aged 10 to 17 with multiple sclerosis. Sequenced: blood. The DNA for the CDR3 is TGCAGTGCGCTTACTCACACGACCCAGAACACCGGGGAGCTGTTTTTT. Protein sequence: CSALTHTTQNTGELFF.